This T cell receptor (beta chain) was sequenced during a study of blood T cell repertoires in COVID-19. Study at large: T cells, B-cell-depleted T cells, or PBMCs provided the cDNA or gDNA that served as material.

The V end was cut by 6 bases, the J end by 1 base, with 20 bases between. The CDR3 sequence is 17 residues long. The germline V gene has CDR1 MDHEN and CDR2 SYDVKM. TCRdb's copy holds only in-frame clones and misses some; the assay was immunoSEQ multiplex PCR. The sample consists of more than 200,000 clones, about 87% of them appearing once. Enrolment of Seattle patients took place during active infection, and they were followed longitudinally. The chain is built from TRBV28 and TRBJ2-3; D is unresolved. The sequence was obtained from a man between 25 and 39 years old with COVID-19, enrolled during active disease. What was sequenced was peripheral blood. CDR3 sequence: CASSRRSLSAGTDTQYF. As DNA, the CDR3 is TGTGCCAGCAGCCGACGAAGTCTATCCGCGGGCACAGATACGCAGTATTTT.